This TCR beta chain stems from a study of CD8 T cells in ankylosing spondylitis. General study points: It was reported that disease-linked clones were significantly enriched in matched ankylosing spondylitis synovial fluid. Within peripheral blood, clones linked to disease were CD8+ and relatively rare. Blood from ankylosing spondylitis patients appeared to carry a characteristic eight-variant TCR beta motif.

Germline V gene sequence: CDR1 SGHNT, CDR2 YENEEA. This CDR3 has 17 residues. Trimming pared 4 bases from V and 6 bases from J, leaving 21 bases between. This clonotype appeared many times. Its antigen is undetermined. Quantitative barcoded 5'-RACE was used to prepare TCR beta libraries. TCRdb itself ran the 5' RACE reads through MiXCR, one entry per CDR3 protein. There are approximately 290,000 distinct CDR3 sequences in the sample; less than 25% occur only once, and roughly 3.6% lies in the top ten. The sequence came from a female donor with ankylosing spondylitis or in good health (not recorded which). The sample taken for sequencing was blood, either unsorted or a sorted T cell fraction (not recorded which). The chain recombines TRBV11-3 with TRBJ2-2, with D perhaps assigned TRBD1 or TRBD2 (5 bases each). CDR3 residues: CASSSPRSGRGAGELFF. CDR3 in DNA: TGTGCCAGCAGCTCCCCCAGGTCGGGAAGAGGGGCCGGGGAGCTGTTTTTT.